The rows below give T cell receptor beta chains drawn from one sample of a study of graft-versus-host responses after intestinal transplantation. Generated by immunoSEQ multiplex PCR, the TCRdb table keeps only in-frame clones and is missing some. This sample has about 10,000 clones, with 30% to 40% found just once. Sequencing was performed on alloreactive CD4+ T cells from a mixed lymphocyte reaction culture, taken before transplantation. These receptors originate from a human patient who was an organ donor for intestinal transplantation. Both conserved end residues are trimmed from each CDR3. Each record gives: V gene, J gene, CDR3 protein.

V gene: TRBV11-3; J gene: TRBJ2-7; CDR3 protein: ASSLTGSSYEQY
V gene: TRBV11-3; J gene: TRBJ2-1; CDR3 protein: ASSLGQGADEQF
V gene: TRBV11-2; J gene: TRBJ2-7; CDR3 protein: ASSLGRAGHEQY
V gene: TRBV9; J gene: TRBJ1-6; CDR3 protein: ASSVSGQEYSPLH
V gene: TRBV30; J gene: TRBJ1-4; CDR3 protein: AWSYVARENEKLF
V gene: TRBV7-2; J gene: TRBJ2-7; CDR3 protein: ASSLAFAGGNPYEQY
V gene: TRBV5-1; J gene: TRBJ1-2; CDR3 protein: ASSLGHYGYT
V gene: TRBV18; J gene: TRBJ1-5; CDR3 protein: ASSPQRAGQPQH
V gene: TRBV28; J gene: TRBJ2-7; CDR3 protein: ASSQGQAHYEQY
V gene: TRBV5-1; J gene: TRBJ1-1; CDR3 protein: ASSFGGLEAF
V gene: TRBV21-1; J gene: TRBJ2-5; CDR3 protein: ASSKGDRGRETQY
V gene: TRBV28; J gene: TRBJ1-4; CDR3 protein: ASSPWSTNEKLF
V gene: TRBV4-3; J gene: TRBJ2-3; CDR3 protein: ASSQAGYSTDTQY
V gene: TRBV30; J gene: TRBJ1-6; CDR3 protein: AWSARLSNSPLH
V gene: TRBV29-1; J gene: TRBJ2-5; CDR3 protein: SVSGGAETQY
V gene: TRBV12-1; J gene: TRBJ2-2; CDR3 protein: ASSARWRLNTGELF
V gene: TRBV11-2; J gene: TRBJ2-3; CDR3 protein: ASSFGHAGTDTQY
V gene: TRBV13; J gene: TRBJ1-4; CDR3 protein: ASSHRGRDEKLF
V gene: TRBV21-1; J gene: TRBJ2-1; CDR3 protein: ASSKGSGGLLGNNEQF
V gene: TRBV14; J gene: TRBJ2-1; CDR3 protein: ASSRIPNRRLSYNEQF
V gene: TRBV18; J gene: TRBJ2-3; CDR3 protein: ASSPPRSSTDTQY
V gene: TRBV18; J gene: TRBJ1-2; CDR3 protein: ASSPRDNNYGYT
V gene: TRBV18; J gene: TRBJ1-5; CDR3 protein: ASSPNRDNQPQH
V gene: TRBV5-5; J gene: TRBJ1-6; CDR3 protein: ASSLVSLARGSPLH